This T cell receptor beta chain was sequenced during a study of spatial heterogeneity in lung cancer. Study context: Fewer alpha-chain than beta-chain sequences were consistently detected.

Every individual TCR cDNA molecule carried its own unique molecular identifier, which allowed correction of PCR and sequencing errors. MiXCR, applied by TCRdb to the 5' RACE reads, yields one record per CDR3 protein. The sample lists about 48,000 distinct CDR3 sequences, approximately 5.7% occurring once. Time point indicated: sample taken at primary tumor resection. The donors comprised some 70 untreated early-stage non-small cell lung cancer patients. Unsorted whole RNA samples from tumor, nontumor lung or frozen PBMC were sequenced. The specimen comprised PBMCs, sampled at surgery. The clonotype was recovered from a male donor with early-stage non-small cell lung cancer.

The CDR3 spells CASSLDGSNQPQHF. Written as DNA, the CDR3 is TGTGCCAGCAGTCTGGACGGTAGCAATCAGCCCCAGCATTTT. V gene TRBV12-3 or TRBV12-4 combines with J gene TRBJ1-5; no firm D call. V was shortened by 5 bases and J by 0 bases, with 8 bases between the two germline ends. CDR3 length equals 14 residues.